This T cell receptor (beta chain) comes out of a study of cytomegalovirus exposure and HLA in healthy donors. The primer mix had 60 Vbeta and 13 Jbeta primers. Clones were sequenced by immunoSEQ multiplex PCR, and TCRdb holds only the in-frame ones, with some missing. Of 150,000 to 200,000 clones listed, approximately 81% are singletons. The V gene's germline CDR1 is MNHNY and CDR2 SVGAGI (reference sequence). This CDR3 contains 15 residues. V was cut by 5 bases and J by 10 bases, with 23 bases left in between. The genes are TRBV6-6 and TRBJ1-2; no firm D call. The receptor was derived from a man aged 30 to 39 in good health and CMV-seronegative. The specimen was PBMCs. The CDR3 DNA follows: TGTGCCAGCAGTCCTCGAGCCCCCCGCGGGTTTTACTACACCTTC. Its protein is CASSPRAPRGFYYTF.